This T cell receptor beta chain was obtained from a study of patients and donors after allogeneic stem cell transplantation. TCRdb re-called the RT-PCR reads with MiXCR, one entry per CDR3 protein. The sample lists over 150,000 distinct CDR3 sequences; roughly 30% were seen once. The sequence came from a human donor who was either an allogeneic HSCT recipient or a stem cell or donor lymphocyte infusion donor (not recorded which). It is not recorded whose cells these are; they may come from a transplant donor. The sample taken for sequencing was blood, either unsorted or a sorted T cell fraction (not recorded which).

The CDR3 sequence: CASSFWGPDTQYF. The DNA of the CDR3 is TGTGCCAGCAGTTTCTGGGGCCCGGATACGCAGTATTTT. The chain has TRBV27 and TRBJ2-3; D possibly corresponds to TRBD1 (5 bases). This CDR3 spans 13 amino acids. Per the germline V gene, CDR1 is MNHEY and CDR2 is SMNVEV (reference sequence). V was clipped by 3 bases and J by 6 bases, with 10 bases between them.